A selection of T cell receptor beta chains follows, all from one sample in a study of naive and memory T cell subsets. TCRdb used MiXCR to reprocess the UMI-ligation and nested PCR reads, holding one entry per CDR3 protein. This sample has more than 20,000 distinct CDR3 sequences; roughly 6% occur once, and the top ten carry approximately 6%. This sample comprised skin, obtained from a tuberculin skin test site. Every receptor here comes from an adult in good health. CDR3s include the opening cysteine and the closing phenylalanine or tryptophan. Clone size is shown for a subset of rows, as once, few, many or a class of expanded clone.

v_gene: TRBV29-1; j_gene: TRBJ2-1; abundance: many; CDR3aa: CSVEYNEQFF
v_gene: TRBV20-1; j_gene: TRBJ2-3; abundance: many; CDR3aa: CSAPYPLAGTTDTQYF
v_gene: TRBV4-3; j_gene: TRBJ2-1; abundance: few; CDR3aa: CASSLGDNGNEQFF
v_gene: TRBV2; j_gene: TRBJ2-7; abundance: .; CDR3aa: CASSSGMDEQYF
v_gene: TRBV7-9; j_gene: TRBJ2-1; abundance: many; CDR3aa: CASSFNTESSYNEQFF
v_gene: TRBV28; j_gene: TRBJ2-3; abundance: medium-sized; CDR3aa: CASSSGGVGTDTQYF
v_gene: TRBV6-5; j_gene: TRBJ2-7; abundance: .; CDR3aa: CASRRQGYYEQYF
v_gene: TRBV28; j_gene: TRBJ2-1; abundance: .; CDR3aa: CATGRLAGGTDEQFF
v_gene: TRBV7-6; j_gene: TRBJ2-5; abundance: many; CDR3aa: CASSRGTGDGETQYF
v_gene: TRBV29-1; j_gene: TRBJ1-4; abundance: many; CDR3aa: CSVPGQPDQEKLFF
v_gene: TRBV5-4; j_gene: TRBJ2-3; abundance: few; CDR3aa: CASSLALTSGDTDTQYF
v_gene: TRBV2; j_gene: TRBJ2-1; abundance: many; CDR3aa: CASSEGTSGSIEFF
v_gene: TRBV2; j_gene: TRBJ2-7; abundance: many; CDR3aa: CASRSRQGIPYEQYF
v_gene: TRBV28; j_gene: TRBJ2-7; abundance: many; CDR3aa: CASSLWTASIDGPSFYEQYF
v_gene: TRBV7-9; j_gene: TRBJ2-7; abundance: many; CDR3aa: CASSAPGQGTYEQYF
v_gene: TRBV4-1; j_gene: TRBJ2-1; abundance: medium-sized; CDR3aa: CASSHPGLAAGNEQFF
v_gene: TRBV6-2/TRBV6-3; j_gene: TRBJ2-2; abundance: many; CDR3aa: CASSFRRTSNTGELFF
v_gene: TRBV6-5; j_gene: TRBJ2-1; abundance: medium-sized; CDR3aa: CASSHTPGTSGLNYNEQFF
v_gene: TRBV28; j_gene: TRBJ2-7; abundance: .; CDR3aa: CASSPSLAGVYEQYF
v_gene: TRBV9; j_gene: TRBJ2-2; abundance: medium-sized; CDR3aa: CASSLAYGGRNTGELFF
v_gene: TRBV20-1; j_gene: TRBJ2-5; abundance: many; CDR3aa: CSAGRLAVQETQYF
v_gene: TRBV5-4; j_gene: TRBJ2-3; abundance: many; CDR3aa: CASSMGQITDTQYF
v_gene: TRBV12-3/TRBV12-4; j_gene: TRBJ2-7; abundance: many; CDR3aa: CASSLGSAEQYF
v_gene: TRBV4-1; j_gene: TRBJ2-1; abundance: many; CDR3aa: CASSQVDMGWSSYNEQFF
v_gene: TRBV10-3; j_gene: TRBJ1-2; abundance: few; CDR3aa: CAISEIPGGNGYTF
v_gene: TRBV7-8; j_gene: TRBJ1-3; abundance: .; CDR3aa: CASSLVEAAKSSGNTIYF
v_gene: TRBV11-2; j_gene: TRBJ2-3; abundance: many; CDR3aa: CASSRRGTTQYF
v_gene: TRBV21-1; j_gene: TRBJ2-4; abundance: medium-sized; CDR3aa: CATTGGDTRDLGINIQYF
v_gene: TRBV20-1; j_gene: TRBJ2-3; abundance: .; CDR3aa: CSASPPQGLAGLGYTQYF
v_gene: TRBV18; j_gene: TRBJ2-1; abundance: many; CDR3aa: CASSPGGANEQFF
v_gene: TRBV6-6; j_gene: TRBJ2-5; abundance: many; CDR3aa: CASSDSGLMETQYF
v_gene: TRBV20-1; j_gene: TRBJ1-5; abundance: medium-sized; CDR3aa: CSAREPYQVQGPQHF
v_gene: TRBV2; j_gene: TRBJ2-2; abundance: .; CDR3aa: CATQPGLGRTGELFF
v_gene: TRBV7-2; j_gene: TRBJ2-3; abundance: many; CDR3aa: CASSLVGSGRNTQYF
v_gene: TRBV4-3; j_gene: TRBJ1-1; abundance: many; CDR3aa: CASSREQGNTEAFF
v_gene: TRBV6-5; j_gene: TRBJ2-5; abundance: many; CDR3aa: CASSYSGTSVETQYF
v_gene: TRBV6-1; j_gene: TRBJ2-3; abundance: many; CDR3aa: CASRWGTGKTDTQYF
v_gene: TRBV7-2; j_gene: TRBJ1-2; abundance: .; CDR3aa: CASSLGPTGRYEGYTF
v_gene: TRBV5-6; j_gene: TRBJ1-2; abundance: .; CDR3aa: CASSLEGSLYGYTF
v_gene: TRBV12-3/TRBV12-4; j_gene: TRBJ2-2; abundance: .; CDR3aa: CASSPEGPGTGELFF
v_gene: TRBV30; j_gene: TRBJ1-5; abundance: many; CDR3aa: CAWTRGGQSNQPQHF
v_gene: TRBV15; j_gene: TRBJ1-1; abundance: few; CDR3aa: CATSGGLNTEAFF
v_gene: TRBV6-2/TRBV6-3; j_gene: TRBJ2-2; abundance: many; CDR3aa: CASSKWTGSPTGELFF
v_gene: TRBV13; j_gene: TRBJ1-5; abundance: many; CDR3aa: CASSLGSNQPQHF
v_gene: TRBV4-2; j_gene: TRBJ2-3; abundance: many; CDR3aa: CASSQPVGNTDTQYF
v_gene: TRBV7-9; j_gene: TRBJ2-1; abundance: many; CDR3aa: CASSYPPREGNEQFF
v_gene: TRBV3-1; j_gene: TRBJ2-1; abundance: medium-sized; CDR3aa: CASSQVSGDNEQFF
v_gene: TRBV30; j_gene: TRBJ2-2; abundance: many; CDR3aa: CAWSPNTGELFF
v_gene: TRBV4-3; j_gene: TRBJ2-6; abundance: medium-sized; CDR3aa: CASTLKGAGANVLTF
v_gene: TRBV4-1; j_gene: TRBJ1-2; abundance: few; CDR3aa: CASSQEGRRQIGRGYTF
v_gene: TRBV20-1; j_gene: TRBJ1-1; abundance: many; CDR3aa: CSARAPGRDSEAFF
v_gene: TRBV28; j_gene: TRBJ1-5; abundance: .; CDR3aa: CASSFARNSNQPQHF